This TCR beta chain originates from a study of blood T cell repertoires in COVID-19. Overall study: Donors in the United States, Italy and Spain gave samples during acute or convalescent COVID-19. From T cells, B-cell-depleted T cells, or PBMCs came the material, which was cDNA or gDNA.

Trimming cost V 6 bases and J 0 bases, with 6 bases left between them. The CDR3 length is 14 residues. Germline assignment: CDR1 MNHEY and CDR2 SMNVEV (reference sequence). Produced via immunoSEQ multiplex PCR; TCRdb's table is partial and in-frame only. Here the sample spans roughly 70,000 clones, under 95% being singletons. Sequencing was done on a sample of peripheral blood. This receptor was taken from a human donor in a cohort sampled during active COVID-19. The rearrangement uses TRBV27 and TRBJ2-6; the D is unclear. In nucleotides, the CDR3 is TGTGCCAGCAGCTTACTCTCTGGGGCCAACGTCCTGACTTTC. Translating gives CASSLLSGANVLTF.